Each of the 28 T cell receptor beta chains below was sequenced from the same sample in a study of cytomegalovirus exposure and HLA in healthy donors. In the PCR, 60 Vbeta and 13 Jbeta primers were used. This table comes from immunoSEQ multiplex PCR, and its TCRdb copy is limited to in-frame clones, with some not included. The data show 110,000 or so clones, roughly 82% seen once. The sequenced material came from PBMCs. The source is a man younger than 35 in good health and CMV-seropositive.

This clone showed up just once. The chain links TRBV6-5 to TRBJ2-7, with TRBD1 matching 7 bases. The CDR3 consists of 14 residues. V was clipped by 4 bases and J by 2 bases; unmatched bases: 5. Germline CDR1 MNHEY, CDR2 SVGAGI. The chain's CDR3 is CASSWTGKTYEQYF. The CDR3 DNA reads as TGTGCCAGCAGTTGGACAGGCAAGACCTACGAGCAGTACTTC.

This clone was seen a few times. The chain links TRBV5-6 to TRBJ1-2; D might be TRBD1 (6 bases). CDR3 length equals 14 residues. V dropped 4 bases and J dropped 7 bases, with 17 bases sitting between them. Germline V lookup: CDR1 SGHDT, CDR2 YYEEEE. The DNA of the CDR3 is TGTGCCAGCAGCAGGTACAGGGTAAAGGGTGGCTACACCTTC. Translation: CASSRYRVKGGYTF. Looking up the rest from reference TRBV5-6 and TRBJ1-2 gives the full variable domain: DAGVTQSPTHLIKTRGQQVTLRCSPKSGHDTVSWYQQALGQGPQFIFQYYEEEERQRGNFPDRFSGHQFPNYSSELNVNALLLGDSALYLCASSRYRVKGGYTFGSGTRLTVV.

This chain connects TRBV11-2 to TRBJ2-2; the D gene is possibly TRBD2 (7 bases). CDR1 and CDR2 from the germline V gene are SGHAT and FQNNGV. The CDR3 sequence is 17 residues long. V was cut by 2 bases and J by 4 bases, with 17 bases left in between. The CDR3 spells CASSLTPGGGGTGELFF. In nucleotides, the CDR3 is TGTGCCAGCAGCTTAACGCCGGGGGGAGGGGGCACCGGGGAGCTGTTTTTT.

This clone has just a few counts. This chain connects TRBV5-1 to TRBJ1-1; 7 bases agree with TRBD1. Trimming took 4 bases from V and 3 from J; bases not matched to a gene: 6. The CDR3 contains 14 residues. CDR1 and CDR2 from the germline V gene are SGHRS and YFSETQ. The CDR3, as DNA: TGCGCCAGCAGCACGGGGACAGCGGACACTGAAGCTTTCTTT. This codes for CASSTGTADTEAFF.

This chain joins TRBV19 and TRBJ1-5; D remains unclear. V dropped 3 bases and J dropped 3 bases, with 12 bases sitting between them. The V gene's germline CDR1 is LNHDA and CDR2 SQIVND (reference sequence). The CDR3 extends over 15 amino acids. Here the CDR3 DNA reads TGTGCCAGTAGTATCGGGCCGGGGAACAATCAGCCCCAGCATTTT. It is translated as CASSIGPGNNQPQHF.

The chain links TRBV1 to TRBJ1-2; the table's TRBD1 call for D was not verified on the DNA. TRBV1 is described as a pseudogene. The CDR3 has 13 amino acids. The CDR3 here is CTSSRSRMDGYTF. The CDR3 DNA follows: TGCACCAGCAGCCGGTCCAGGATGGATGGCTACACCTTC.

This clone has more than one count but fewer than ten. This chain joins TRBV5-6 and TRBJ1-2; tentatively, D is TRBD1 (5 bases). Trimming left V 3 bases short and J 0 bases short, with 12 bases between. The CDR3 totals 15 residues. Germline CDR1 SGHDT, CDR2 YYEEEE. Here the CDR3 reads CASSWAGGSNYGYTF. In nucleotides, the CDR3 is TGTGCCAGCAGCTGGGCCGGGGGTTCTAACTATGGCTACACCTTC.

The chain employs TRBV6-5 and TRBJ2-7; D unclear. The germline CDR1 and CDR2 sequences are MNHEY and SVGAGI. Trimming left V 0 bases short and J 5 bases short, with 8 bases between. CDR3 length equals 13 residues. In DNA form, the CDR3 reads TGTGCCAGCAGTTACTCGGAGTTCGACGAGCAGTACTTC. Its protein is CASSYSEFDEQYF.

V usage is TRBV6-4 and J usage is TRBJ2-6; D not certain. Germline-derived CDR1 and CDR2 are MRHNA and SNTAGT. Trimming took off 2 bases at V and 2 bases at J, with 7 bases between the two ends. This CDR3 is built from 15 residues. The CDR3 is CASSDRNTGANVLTF. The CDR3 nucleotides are TGTGCCAGCAGTGACAGAAACACTGGGGCCAACGTCCTGACTTTC.

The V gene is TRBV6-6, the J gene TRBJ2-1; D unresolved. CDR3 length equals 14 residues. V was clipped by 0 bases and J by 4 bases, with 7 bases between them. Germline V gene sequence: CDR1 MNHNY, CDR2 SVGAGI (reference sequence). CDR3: CASSYSLTYNEQFF. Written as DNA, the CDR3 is TGTGCCAGCAGTTACTCCTTGACATACAATGAGCAGTTCTTC.

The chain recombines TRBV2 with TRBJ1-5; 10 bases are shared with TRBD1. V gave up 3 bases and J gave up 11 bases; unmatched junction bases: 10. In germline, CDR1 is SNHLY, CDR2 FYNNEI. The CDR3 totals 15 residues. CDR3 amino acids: CASSDRVTGGRAQHF. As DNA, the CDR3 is TGTGCCAGCAGTGATCGAGTGACAGGGGGCCGGGCCCAGCATTTT. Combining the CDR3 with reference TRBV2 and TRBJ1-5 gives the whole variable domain EPEVTQTPSHQVTQMGQEVILRCVPISNHLYFYWYRQILGQKVEFLVSFYNNEISEKSEIFDDQFSVERPDGSNFTLKIRSTKLEDSAMYFCASSDRVTGGRAQHFGDGTRLSIL.

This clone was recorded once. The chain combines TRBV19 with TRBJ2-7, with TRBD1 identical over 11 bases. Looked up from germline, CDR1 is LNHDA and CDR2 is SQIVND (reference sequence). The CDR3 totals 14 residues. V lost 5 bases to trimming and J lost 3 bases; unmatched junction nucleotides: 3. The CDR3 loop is CASSSGTGGYEQYF. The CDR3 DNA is TGTGCCAGTAGTTCCGGGACAGGGGGCTACGAGCAGTACTTC.

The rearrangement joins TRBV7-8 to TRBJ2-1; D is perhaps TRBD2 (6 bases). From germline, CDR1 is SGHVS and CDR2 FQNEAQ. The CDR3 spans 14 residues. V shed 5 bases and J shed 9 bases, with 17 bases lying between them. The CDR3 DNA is TGTGCCAGCAGCGGGACTCCAAGCCATCCTGAGCAGTTCTTC. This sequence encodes CASSGTPSHPEQFF.

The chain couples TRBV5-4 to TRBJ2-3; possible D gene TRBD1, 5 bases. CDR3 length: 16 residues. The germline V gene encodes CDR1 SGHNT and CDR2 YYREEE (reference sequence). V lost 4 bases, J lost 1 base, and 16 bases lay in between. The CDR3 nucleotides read TGTGCCAGCAGCCTGAAAGACGCGACAGGCACAGATACGCAGTATTTT. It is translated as CASSLKDATGTDTQYF. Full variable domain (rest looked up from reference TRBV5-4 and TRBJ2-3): ETGVTQSPTHLIKTRGQQVTLRCSSQSGHNTVSWYQQALGQGPQFIFQYYREEENGRGNFPPRFSGLQFPNYSSELNVNALELDDSALYLCASSLKDATGTDTQYFGPGTRLTVL.

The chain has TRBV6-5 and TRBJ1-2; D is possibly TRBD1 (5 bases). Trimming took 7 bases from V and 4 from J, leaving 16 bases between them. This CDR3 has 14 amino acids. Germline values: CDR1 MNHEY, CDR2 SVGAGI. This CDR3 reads CASTRYGGLYGYTF. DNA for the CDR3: TGTGCCAGCACCCGGTATGGGGGACTCTATGGCTACACCTTC.

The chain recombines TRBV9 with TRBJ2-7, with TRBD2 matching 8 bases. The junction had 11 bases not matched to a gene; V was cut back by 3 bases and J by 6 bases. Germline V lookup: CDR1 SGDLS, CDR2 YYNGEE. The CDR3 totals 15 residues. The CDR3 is CASSASNGRAVEQYF. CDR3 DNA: TGTGCCAGCAGCGCAAGCAACGGGAGGGCCGTCGAGCAGTACTTC.

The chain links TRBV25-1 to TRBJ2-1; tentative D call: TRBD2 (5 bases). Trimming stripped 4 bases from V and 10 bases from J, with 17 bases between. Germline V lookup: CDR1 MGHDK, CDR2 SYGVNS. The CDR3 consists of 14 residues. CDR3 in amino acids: CASSVAAGRIEQFF. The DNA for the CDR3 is TGTGCCAGCAGTGTGGCGGCGGGCAGGATAGAGCAGTTCTTC.

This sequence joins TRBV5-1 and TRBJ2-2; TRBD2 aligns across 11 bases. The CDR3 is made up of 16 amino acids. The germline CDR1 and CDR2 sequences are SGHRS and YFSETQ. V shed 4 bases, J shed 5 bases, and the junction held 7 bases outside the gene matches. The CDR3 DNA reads TGCGCCAGCAGCCCCTCTCTAGCGGGAGGAACCGGGGAGCTGTTTTTT. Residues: CASSPSLAGGTGELFF.

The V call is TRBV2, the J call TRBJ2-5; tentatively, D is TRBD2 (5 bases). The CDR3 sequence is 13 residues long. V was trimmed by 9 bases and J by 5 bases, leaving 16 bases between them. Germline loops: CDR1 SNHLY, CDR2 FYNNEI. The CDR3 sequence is CASEGINSETQYF. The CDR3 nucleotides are TGTGCCAGTGAGGGAATAAATTCGGAGACCCAGTACTTC.

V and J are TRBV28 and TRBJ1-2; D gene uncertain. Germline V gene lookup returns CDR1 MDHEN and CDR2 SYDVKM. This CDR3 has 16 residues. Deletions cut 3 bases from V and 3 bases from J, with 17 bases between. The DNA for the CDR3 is TGTGCCAGCAGTTTTAGGGCTCGGGGAATCGACTATGGCTACACCTTC. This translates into CASSFRARGIDYGYTF.

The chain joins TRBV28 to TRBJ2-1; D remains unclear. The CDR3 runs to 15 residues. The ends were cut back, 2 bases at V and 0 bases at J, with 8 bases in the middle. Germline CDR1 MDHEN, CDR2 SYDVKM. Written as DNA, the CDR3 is TGTGCCAGCAGTTTAGAGAAGAGCTCCTACAATGAGCAGTTCTTC. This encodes CASSLEKSSYNEQFF.

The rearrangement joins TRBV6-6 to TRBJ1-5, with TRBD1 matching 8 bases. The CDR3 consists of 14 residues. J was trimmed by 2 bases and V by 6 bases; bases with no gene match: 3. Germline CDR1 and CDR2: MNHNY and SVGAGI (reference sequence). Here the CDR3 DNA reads TGTGCCAGCAGCGAGACAGGGGGCAATCAGCCCCAGCATTTT. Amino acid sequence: CASSETGGNQPQHF.

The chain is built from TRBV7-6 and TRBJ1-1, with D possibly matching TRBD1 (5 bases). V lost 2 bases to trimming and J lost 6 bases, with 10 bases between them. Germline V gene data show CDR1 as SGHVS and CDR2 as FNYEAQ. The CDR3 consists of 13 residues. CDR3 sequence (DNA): TGTGCCAGCAGCTTAACGACAGTCGCTGAAGCTTTCTTT. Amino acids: CASSLTTVAEAFF.

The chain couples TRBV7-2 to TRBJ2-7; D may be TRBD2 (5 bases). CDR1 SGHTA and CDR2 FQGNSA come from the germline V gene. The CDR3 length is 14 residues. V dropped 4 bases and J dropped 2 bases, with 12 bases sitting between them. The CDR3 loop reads CASSSDWTTYEQYF. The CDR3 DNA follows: TGTGCCAGCAGCTCGGACTGGACCACCTACGAGCAGTACTTC.

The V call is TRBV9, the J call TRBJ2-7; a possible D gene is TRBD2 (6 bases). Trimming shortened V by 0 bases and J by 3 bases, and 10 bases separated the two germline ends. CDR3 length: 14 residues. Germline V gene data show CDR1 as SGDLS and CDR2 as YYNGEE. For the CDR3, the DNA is TGTGCCAGCAGCGTAGGCGGGGCTGACTACGAGCAGTACTTC. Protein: CASSVGGADYEQYF.

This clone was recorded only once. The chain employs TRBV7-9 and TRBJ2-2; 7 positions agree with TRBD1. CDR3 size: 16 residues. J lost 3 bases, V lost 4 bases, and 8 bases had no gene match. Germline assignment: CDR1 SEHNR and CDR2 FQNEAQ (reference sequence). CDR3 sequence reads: CASSSIDRVDTGELFF. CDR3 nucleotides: TGTGCCAGCAGCTCGATTGACAGGGTAGACACCGGGGAGCTGTTTTTT. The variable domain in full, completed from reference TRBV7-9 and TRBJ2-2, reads DTGVSQNPRHKITKRGQNVTFRCDPISEHNRLYWYRQTLGQGPEFLTYFQNEAQLEKSRLLSDRFSAERPKGSFSTLEIQRTEQGDSAMYLCASSSIDRVDTGELFFGEGSRLTVL.

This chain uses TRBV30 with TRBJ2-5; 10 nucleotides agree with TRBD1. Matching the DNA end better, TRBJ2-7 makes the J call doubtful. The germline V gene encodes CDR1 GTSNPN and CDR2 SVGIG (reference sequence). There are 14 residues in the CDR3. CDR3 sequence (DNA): TGTGCCTGGAGTAGAGGGACAGGGGTTTACGAGCAGTACTTC. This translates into CAWSRGTGVYEQYF.

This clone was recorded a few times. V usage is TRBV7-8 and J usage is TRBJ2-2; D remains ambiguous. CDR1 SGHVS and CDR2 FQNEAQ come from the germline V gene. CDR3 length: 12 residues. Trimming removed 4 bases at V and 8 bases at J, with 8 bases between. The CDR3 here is CASSSRVGELFF. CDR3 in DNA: TGTGCCAGCAGCTCGCGAGTGGGGGAGCTGTTTTTT.